The 9 T cell receptor beta chains reported below all come from one sample, sequenced in a study of blood T cell repertoires in COVID-19. Using immunoSEQ multiplex PCR, the repertoire was profiled, and TCRdb retains in-frame clones only, with some absent. The sample lists 130,000 to 150,000 clones, 60% to 85% occurring once. The sequenced sample consisted of peripheral blood. The receptor set was obtained from a woman aged 60-70 years with acute or convalescent COVID-19.

The chain joins TRBV18 to TRBJ2-7, with 12 bases identical to TRBD2. This CDR3 comprises 14 residues. V shed 3 bases and J 9 bases; nucleotides not matched to a gene: 6. Germline values: CDR1 KGHSH, CDR2 LQKENI. Here the CDR3 DNA reads TGTGCCAGCTCACCGCCCCTAGCGGGAGGGATGCAGTACTTC. Its protein is CASSPPLAGGMQYF.

This clone was observed a few times. This sequence joins TRBV10-2 and TRBJ2-2; 7 positions match TRBD2. Germline loops: CDR1 WSHSY, CDR2 SAAADI. This CDR3 region has 14 residues. Germline trimming cut 6 bases from V and 7 bases from J; bases unmatched to any gene: 8. In nucleotides, the CDR3 is TGCGCCAGCAGCCCAGGGAGGGTTGGCGGGGAGCTGTTTTTT. It is translated as CASSPGRVGGELFF.

V is TRBV30 and J is TRBJ2-6; the match to TRBD1 covers 10 bases. V dropped 2 bases and J dropped 0; count of bases not matched to a gene: 4. This CDR3 contains 17 residues. Germline V gene lookup returns CDR1 GTSNPN and CDR2 SVGIG (reference sequence). Written as DNA, the CDR3 is TGTGCCTGGAGTCTCTGGACAGGGGGCTCTGGGGCCAACGTCCTGACTTTC. This gives the protein CAWSLWTGGSGANVLTF. The full variable domain, its missing parts supplied by reference TRBV30 and TRBJ2-6, is SQTIHQWPATLVQPVGSPLSLECTVEGTSNPNLYWYRQAAGRGLQLLFYSVGIGQISSEVPQNLSASRPQDRQFILSSKKLLLSDSGFYLCAWSLWTGGSGANVLTFGAGSRLTVL.

The CDR3 is CASSISVGGSGETQYF. CDR3 nucleotides: TGTGCCAGTAGTATTAGCGTCGGCGGGAGCGGCGAGACCCAGTACTTC. The rearrangement links TRBV19 to TRBJ2-5; TRBD2 aligns across 7 bases. The junction had 12 bases not matched to a gene; V was cut back by 3 bases and J by 5 bases. The germline V gene has CDR1 LNHDA and CDR2 SQIVND (reference sequence). CDR3 length: 16 residues.

This clone has a single count. This chain connects TRBV30 to TRBJ1-4; D remains unclear. V was clipped by 3 bases and J by 7 bases, with 6 bases between them. Germline CDR1 GTSNPN, CDR2 SVGIG (reference sequence). CDR3 length equals 11 residues. The CDR3 bases are TGTGCCTGGAGGGCTGGTGAAAAACTGTTTTTT. This gives the protein CAWRAGEKLFF.

The chain is built from TRBV28 and TRBJ2-7; 9 bases fit TRBD1. The CDR3 totals 15 residues. Germline values: CDR1 MDHEN, CDR2 SYDVKM. V shed 7 bases, J shed 4 bases, and the junction held 11 bases outside the gene matches. The CDR3 loop is CASKFLGQGKYEQYF. DNA for the CDR3: TGTGCCAGCAAATTTCTGGGACAGGGAAAGTACGAGCAGTACTTC.

The chain links TRBV5-1 to TRBJ1-1; the D gene is possibly TRBD1 (5 bases). Germline V gene data show CDR1 as SGHRS and CDR2 as YFSETQ. V shed 2 bases and J shed 1 base, with 12 bases lying between them. The CDR3 has 15 amino acids. The CDR3 loop reads CASSLEDRPNTEAFF. CDR3 nucleotides: TGCGCCAGCAGCTTAGAAGACAGACCGAACACTGAAGCTTTCTTT.

The chain carries TRBV7-8 and TRBJ1-1; D unclear. CDR3 length: 15 residues. Trimming took off 5 bases at V and 2 bases at J, with 15 bases between the two ends. Germline CDR1 and CDR2: SGHVS and FQNEAQ. Written as DNA, the CDR3 is TGTGCCAGCAGCCTCTCAGGACTCCTTAACACTGAAGCTTTCTTT. It specifies CASSLSGLLNTEAFF.

The rearrangement uses TRBV11-3 and TRBJ2-2; 11 nucleotides match TRBD1. V dropped 3 bases and J dropped 6; count of bases not matched to a gene: 12. From germline, CDR1 is SGHNT and CDR2 YENEEA. This CDR3 has 18 amino acids. The CDR3 loop is CASSLTLRTGGVPGELFF. The CDR3 DNA follows: TGTGCCAGCAGCTTGACACTGCGGACAGGGGGCGTCCCCGGGGAGCTGTTTTTT.